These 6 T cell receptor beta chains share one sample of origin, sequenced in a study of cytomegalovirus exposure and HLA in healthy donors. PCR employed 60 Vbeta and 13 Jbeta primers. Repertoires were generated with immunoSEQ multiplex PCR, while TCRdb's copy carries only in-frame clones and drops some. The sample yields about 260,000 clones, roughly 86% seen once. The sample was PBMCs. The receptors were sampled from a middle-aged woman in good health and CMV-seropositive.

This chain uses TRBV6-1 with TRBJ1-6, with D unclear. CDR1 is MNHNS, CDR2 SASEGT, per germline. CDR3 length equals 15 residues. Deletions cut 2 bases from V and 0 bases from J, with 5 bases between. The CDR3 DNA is TGTGCCAGCAGTGAAAACGGCTCCTATAATTCACCCCTCCACTTT. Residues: CASSENGSYNSPLHF.

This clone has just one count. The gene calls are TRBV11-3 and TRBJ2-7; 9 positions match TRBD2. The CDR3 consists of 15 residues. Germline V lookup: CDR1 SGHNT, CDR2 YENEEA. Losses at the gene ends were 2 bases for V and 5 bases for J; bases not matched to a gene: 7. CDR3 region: CASSLLAGSLNEQYF. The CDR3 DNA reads TGTGCCAGCAGCTTACTAGCGGGATCCCTCAACGAGCAGTACTTC.

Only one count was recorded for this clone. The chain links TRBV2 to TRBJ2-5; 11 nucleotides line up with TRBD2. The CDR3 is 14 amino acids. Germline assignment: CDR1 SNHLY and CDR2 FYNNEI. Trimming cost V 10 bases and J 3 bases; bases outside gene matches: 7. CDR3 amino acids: CATGLAGGEETQYF. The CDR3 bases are TGTGCCACTGGCTTAGCGGGAGGGGAAGAGACCCAGTACTTC. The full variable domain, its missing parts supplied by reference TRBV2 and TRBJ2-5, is EPEVTQTPSHQVTQMGQEVILRCVPISNHLYFYWYRQILGQKVEFLVSFYNNEISEKSEIFDDQFSVERPDGSNFTLKIRSTKLEDSAMYFCATGLAGGEETQYFGPGTRLLVL.

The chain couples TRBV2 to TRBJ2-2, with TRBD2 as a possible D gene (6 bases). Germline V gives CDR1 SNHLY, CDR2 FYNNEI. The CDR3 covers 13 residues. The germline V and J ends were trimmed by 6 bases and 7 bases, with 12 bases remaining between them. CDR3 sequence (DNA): TGTGCCAGCAGCCGGGAGTTGGGCGGGGAGCTGTTTTTT. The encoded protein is CASSRELGGELFF.

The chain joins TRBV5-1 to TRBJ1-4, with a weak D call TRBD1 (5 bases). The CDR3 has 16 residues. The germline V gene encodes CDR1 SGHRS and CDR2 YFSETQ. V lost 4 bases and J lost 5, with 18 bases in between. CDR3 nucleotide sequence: TGCGCCAGCAGCGAGGGACTAAGAGGTCCCAATGAAAAACTGTTTTTT. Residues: CASSEGLRGPNEKLFF.

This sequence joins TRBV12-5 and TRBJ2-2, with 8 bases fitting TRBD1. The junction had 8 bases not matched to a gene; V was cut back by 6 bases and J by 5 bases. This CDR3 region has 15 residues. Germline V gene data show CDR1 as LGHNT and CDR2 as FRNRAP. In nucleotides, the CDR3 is TGTGCTAGTGGCCCTTCAGGGGGCGGGACCGGGGAGCTGTTTTTT. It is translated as CASGPSGGGTGELFF.